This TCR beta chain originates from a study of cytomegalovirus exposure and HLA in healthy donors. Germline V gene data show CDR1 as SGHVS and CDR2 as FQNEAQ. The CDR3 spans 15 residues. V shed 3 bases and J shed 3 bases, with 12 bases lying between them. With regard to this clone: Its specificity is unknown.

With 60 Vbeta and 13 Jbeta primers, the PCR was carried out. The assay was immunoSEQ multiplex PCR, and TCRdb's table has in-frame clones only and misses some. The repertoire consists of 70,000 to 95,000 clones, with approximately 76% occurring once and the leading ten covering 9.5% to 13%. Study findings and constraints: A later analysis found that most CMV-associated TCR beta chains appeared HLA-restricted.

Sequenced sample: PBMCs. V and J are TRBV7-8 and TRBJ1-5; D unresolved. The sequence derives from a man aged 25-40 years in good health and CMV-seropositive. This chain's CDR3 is CASSFLQADNQPQHF. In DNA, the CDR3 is TGTGCCAGCAGCTTCTTGCAGGCAGACAATCAGCCCCAGCATTTT.